This is a list of T cell receptor beta chains from one sample in a study of blood T cell repertoires in COVID-19. The table came from immunoSEQ multiplex PCR; TCRdb's copy has only in-frame clones and leaves some out. In the table there are tens of thousands of clones, 68% of which are singletons. Specimen: peripheral blood. The receptors derive from a woman between 65 and 79 years old with acute or convalescent COVID-19. Each CDR3 is given with its conserved first and last residue. Each record gives: V gene, clone size, CDR3 length, D gene, J gene, CDR3 DNA, CDR3 protein. A D gene is named only where the DNA matches it firmly. Clone size, where shown, is once, few, many, or a class for clones that have expanded.

>TRBV12-3/TRBV12-4|-|12|-|TRBJ1-2
TGTGCCAGCAGTTTTGTAGGGGATGGCTACACCTTC
CASSFVGDGYTF
>TRBV10-1|-|14|TRBD2|TRBJ2-3
TGCGCCACGTCCGAAGCGGGGGCCGCAGATACGCAGTATTTT
CATSEAGAADTQYF
>TRBV6-6|-|15|TRBD1|TRBJ2-7
TGTGCCAGCAGTCGATCCGGGACAGGGCACTACGAGCAGTACTTC
CASSRSGTGHYEQYF
>TRBV6-1|few|14|-|TRBJ2-1
TGTGCCAGCAGTGATCGACGGGAGAGTAATGAGCAGTTCTTC
CASSDRRESNEQFF
>TRBV28|few|15|-|TRBJ2-1
TGTGCCAGCAGTCCGGGGAGCTACCTTTTGGATGAGCAGTTCTTC
CASSPGSYLLDEQFF
>TRBV6-1|-|15|TRBD1|TRBJ2-7
TGTGCCAGCAGTGAACCGGGACAGGGGAGCTACGAGCAGTACTTC
CASSEPGQGSYEQYF
>TRBV5-1|many|15|-|TRBJ1-1
TGCGCCAGCAGCTTGGGTGAGACAGTGAACACTGAAGCTTTCTTT
CASSLGETVNTEAFF
>TRBV29-1|-|15|TRBD2|TRBJ2-5
TGCAGCGTTGATTTGTGGCGGGAGTCCCAAGAGACCCAGTACTTC
CSVDLWRESQETQYF
>TRBV2|-|16|-|TRBJ1-2
TGTGCCAGCAGCGGGATAGGTGTTGGTGCTGACTATGGCTACACCTTC
CASSGIGVGADYGYTF
>TRBV27|-|18|TRBD1|TRBJ1-6
TGTGCCAGCAGTCCTAGGACAGGGGGGGATCCATATAATTCACCCCTCCACTTT
CASSPRTGGDPYNSPLHF
>TRBV2|-|14|-|TRBJ2-2
TGTGCCAGCAGTGACACAGCGGACACCGGGGAGCTGTTTTTT
CASSDTADTGELFF
>TRBV28|once|15|TRBD2|TRBJ2-1
TGTGCCAGCAATCCAAAGCGGGACTATGGCAATGAGCAGTTCTTC
CASNPKRDYGNEQFF
>TRBV4-2|-|15|TRBD1|TRBJ2-7
TGTGCCAGCAGCCAAGGGCGGACAGGAGGCTACGAGCAGTACTTC
CASSQGRTGGYEQYF
>TRBV4-1|once|16|TRBD2|TRBJ2-7
TGCGCCAGCAGCCAAGATCAAGCGGGGGGGGCCTACGAGCAGTACTTC
CASSQDQAGGAYEQYF
>TRBV7-2|-|16|TRBD1|TRBJ2-1
TGTGCCAGCAGAAGAAACAGGGGGCAGGAGAGCGATGAGCAGTTCTTC
CASRRNRGQESDEQFF
>TRBV14|few|15|TRBD2|TRBJ2-3
TGTGCCAGCAGCCCCACCGGGACTAGGCCTGATACGCAGTATTTT
CASSPTGTRPDTQYF
>TRBV6-4|-|19|TRBD1|TRBJ1-5
TGTGCCAGCAAGATCAGGACTCAGGGGGGCAGAGGGAGCAATCAGCCCCAGCATTTT
CASKIRTQGGRGSNQPQHF
>TRBV7-9|-|14|TRBD1|TRBJ1-4
TGTGCCAGCAGCTTAAACAGGGGTAATGAAAAACTGTTTTTT
CASSLNRGNEKLFF
>TRBV4-1|few|17|TRBD2|TRBJ2-1
TGCGCCAGCAGCCAAGGGAGCGGGGGGAGCTCCTACAATGAGCAGTTCTTC
CASSQGSGGSSYNEQFF
>TRBV9|-|13|-|TRBJ1-6
TGTGCCAGCAGTGGACAGACCTCTTCACCCCTCCACTTT
CASSGQTSSPLHF
>TRBV5-1|-|14|TRBD2|TRBJ2-7
TGCGCCAGCAGCATCCGGGACGGAGCGGGAGGGCAGTACTTC
CASSIRDGAGGQYF
>TRBV6-1|few|15|-|TRBJ1-2
TGTGCCAGCAGTGAAGGGGCAGGATCCCTCTATGGCTACACCTTC
CASSEGAGSLYGYTF
>TRBV2|-|15|TRBD2|TRBJ2-5
TGTGCCAGCAGTGAAGGTCGGCGGGGGTTCGAGACCCAGTACTTC
CASSEGRRGFETQYF
>TRBV7-9|-|15|-|TRBJ1-2
TGTGCCAGCAGCTTTGTGGGGGCGCGTCAAGATGGCTACACCTTC
CASSFVGARQDGYTF